These 29 T cell receptor beta chains originate from one sample sequenced in a study of blood T cells in healthy people across ages. It was with a sample-barcoded 5' primer and a J-beta primer mix that a second PCR of about 6 to 11 cycles was run. In TCRdb, the 5' RACE reads were re-called with MiXCR into one record per CDR3 protein. The sample has hundreds of thousands of distinct CDR3 sequences, about 53% seen once. The sample was blood. These TCRs come from a man between 60 and 75 years old in good health.

V gene TRBV5-1 combines with J gene TRBJ2-5; TRBD2 might be the D (5 bases). Germline CDR1 reads SGHRS; CDR2 reads YFSETQ. V was pared by 4 bases and J by 4 bases, with 17 bases between. The CDR3 totals 15 residues. CDR3 nucleotides: TGCGCCAGCAGCCCAGGACTGCCCCGGCGAGAGACCCAGTACTTC. Amino acid sequence: CASSPGLPRRETQYF.

V usage is TRBV20-1 and J usage is TRBJ1-1; TRBD1 might be the D (5 bases). Trimming removed 1 base at V and 1 base at J, with 7 bases between. The germline V gene has CDR1 DFQATT and CDR2 SNEGSKA (reference sequence). CDR3 length equals 13 residues. CDR3 region: CSARGQPNTEAFF. DNA for the CDR3: TGCAGTGCTAGAGGACAGCCGAACACTGAAGCTTTCTTT.

This clonotype was counted between two and nine times. The CDR3 region is CSARSGGHSYEQYF. As DNA, the CDR3 is TGCAGTGCTAGGTCCGGGGGGCACTCCTACGAGCAGTACTTC. The chain combines TRBV20-1 with TRBJ2-7, with D possibly TRBD2 on 7 matching bases. The CDR3 sequence is 14 residues long. The V gene lost 3 bases and the J gene lost 0 bases, with 12 bases spanning the gap. Germline V CDR1 and CDR2: DFQATT, SNEGSKA (reference sequence).

This clonotype has just a few counts. An end of the junction does not agree with germline; a read error may underlie this. This rearrangement joins TRBV10-2 to TRBJ2-1, with TRBD2 identical over 9 bases. This CDR3 region has 17 residues. CDR1 and CDR2 (germline): WSHSY, SAAADI. The CDR3 loop is CASSESNRRGGGNEQFF. The CDR3 nucleotides read TGCGCCAGTAGTGAGTCGAACCGGCGGGGGGGCGGTAATGAGCAGTTCTTC.

J is TRBJ2-7 and V is TRBV11-3; D gene uncertain. The CDR3 extends over 13 amino acids. Trimming left V 0 bases short and J 3 bases short, with 6 bases between. Germline V gives CDR1 SGHNT, CDR2 YENEEA. In nucleotides, the CDR3 is TGTGCCAGCAGCTTAGAGCCTGTCTACGAGCAGTACTTC. Protein product: CASSLEPVYEQYF.

This chain connects TRBV2 to TRBJ2-5, with 8 bases identical to TRBD1. Germline-derived CDR1 and CDR2 are SNHLY and FYNNEI. The V segment lost 8 bases and the J segment 2 bases; nucleotides outside the gene matches: 1. CDR3 size: 12 residues. CDR3 residues: CASDRGQETQYF. The CDR3 region has the DNA TGTGCCAGCGACAGGGGACAAGAGACCCAGTACTTC.

A few counts support this clonotype. The rearrangement links TRBV9 to TRBJ2-1, with TRBD2 matching 7 bases. CDR1 and CDR2 (germline): SGDLS, YYNGEE. This CDR3 has 13 residues. V was clipped by 6 bases and J by 6 bases; unmatched bases: 6. The CDR3 sequence: CASKSAGSNEQFF. The CDR3 bases are TGTGCCAGCAAGTCAGCGGGGAGCAATGAGCAGTTCTTC.

The CDR3 region has the DNA TGTGCCAGCAGCGCCGAGGGACTAGCGGGGGCCTACCGCACAGATACGCAGTATTTT. Its protein product is CASSAEGLAGAYRTDTQYF. The rearrangement links TRBV9 to TRBJ2-3, with 14 bases identical to TRBD2. The V segment lost 3 bases and the J segment 1 base; nucleotides outside the gene matches: 10. The CDR3 contains 19 residues. Germline lookup yields CDR1 SGDLS and CDR2 YYNGEE. Based on the CDR3 plus reference TRBV9 and TRBJ2-3, the full variable domain is DSGVTQTPKHLITATGQRVTLRCSPRSGDLSVYWYQQSLDQGLQFLIQYYNGEERAKGNILERFSAQQFPDLHSELNLSSLELGDSALYFCASSAEGLAGAYRTDTQYFGPGTRLTVL.

The DNA for the CDR3 is TGTGCCAGCTCTCTCGATCCGGGACTAGCGGCCCGAGAGCAGTTCTTC. Its translation is CASSLDPGLAAREQFF. The chain uses TRBV18 and TRBJ2-1; 11 positions match TRBD2. The CDR3 is 16 residues long. The V gene's germline CDR1 is KGHSH and CDR2 LQKENI. V shed 6 bases, J shed 10 bases, and the junction held 14 bases outside the gene matches.

This chain uses TRBV13 with TRBJ2-4; no definite D call. The end of the DNA aligns better with TRBJ2-7, so the J call may be wrong. The CDR3 covers 15 residues. Germline CDR1 reads PRHDT; CDR2 reads FYEKMQ (reference sequence). In DNA form, the CDR3 reads TGTGCCAGCAGCTCAGGACGAGATACTTTATACGAGCAGTACTTC. This gives the protein CASSSGRDTLYEQYF.

The chain employs TRBV6-1 and TRBJ2-1, with D perhaps TRBD2 (6 bases). The CDR3 has 14 amino acids. Germline values: CDR1 MNHNS, CDR2 SASEGT. V was clipped by 1 base and J by 6 bases, with 10 bases between them. The chain's CDR3 is CASSEVGDSNEQFF. CDR3 in DNA: TGTGCCAGCAGTGAAGTTGGGGACTCCAATGAGCAGTTCTTC.

This chain connects TRBV10-3 to TRBJ1-1; no definite D call. The V end was cut by 8 bases, the J end by 1 base, with 8 bases between. CDR1 is ENHRY, CDR2 SYGVKD, per germline. CDR3 length equals 12 residues. CDR3 loop: CAIRAPNTEAFF. In DNA form, the CDR3 reads TGTGCCATCCGGGCACCGAACACTGAAGCTTTCTTT.

This clonotype has only one observation. The genes are TRBV4-2 and TRBJ2-7; TRBD1 matches at 7 bases. The CDR3 is 14 residues long. Germline V lookup: CDR1 LGHNA, CDR2 YNFKEQ. V gave up 5 bases and J gave up 7 bases; unmatched junction bases: 11. The CDR3 spells CASSGTGANNEQYF. The CDR3 DNA reads TGTGCCAGCAGCGGTACAGGGGCTAACAATGAGCAGTACTTC.

Only one count was recorded for this clonotype. It may be a read error: a sequence one base away is much more abundant. This chain links TRBV20-1 with TRBJ1-2; D is undetermined. Trimming took 1 base from V and 4 from J, leaving 10 bases between them. CDR1 DFQATT and CDR2 SNEGSKA come from the germline V gene (reference sequence). The CDR3 contains 13 residues. CDR3 in amino acids: CSARAGSVYGYTF. CDR3 in DNA: TGCAGTGCTAGAGCCGGGTCAGTCTATGGCTACACCTTC.

About this clonotype: A much larger clone differs from this one at a single base, so this may be a read error. V usage is TRBV29-1 and J usage is TRBJ1-1; tentative D call: TRBD1 (6 bases). Per the germline V gene, CDR1 is SQVTM and CDR2 is ANQGSEA. This CDR3 is built from 13 residues. CDR3 sequence reads: CSAERDTNTGAFF. CDR3 sequence (DNA): TGCAGCGCCGAGCGGGACACAAACACTGGAGCTTTCTTT.

The rearrangement joins TRBV7-2 to TRBJ2-1; 7 bases are a match to TRBD1. The V gene end was trimmed by 5 bases and the J gene end by 2 bases; junction bases not matched to a gene: 12. Germline assignment: CDR1 SGHTA and CDR2 FQGNSA. This CDR3 spans 17 amino acids. The CDR3 loop is CASSREGGRAAYNEQFF. Written as DNA, the CDR3 is TGTGCCAGCAGCCGCGAAGGGGGCAGGGCCGCCTACAATGAGCAGTTCTTC.

This clonotype was observed a single time. The chain links TRBV5-1 to TRBJ2-6; no clear D gene. CDR1 and CDR2 from the germline V gene are SGHRS and YFSETQ. The V gene lost 2 bases and the J gene lost 0 bases, with 9 bases spanning the gap. This CDR3 is 16 amino acids long. The CDR3 loop is CASSFGPNSGANVLTF. The CDR3 DNA reads TGCGCCAGCAGCTTCGGACCGAACTCTGGGGCCAACGTCCTGACTTTC.

The CDR3 loop is CASSQGVKHTDTQYF. The DNA of the CDR3 is TGTGCCAGCAGCCAAGGGGTGAAACACACAGATACGCAGTATTTT. This chain uses TRBV4-2 with TRBJ2-3; D is ambiguous. V gave up 1 base and J gave up 2 bases, with 10 bases separating them. The CDR3 consists of 15 residues. CDR1 is LGHNA and CDR2 is YNFKEQ in the germline V gene.

The rearrangement links TRBV20-1 to TRBJ2-3; maybe TRBD2 (6 bases). The CDR3 extends over 13 amino acids. Trimming removed 6 bases from V and 4 bases from J, with 14 bases in between. The germline CDR1 and CDR2 sequences are DFQATT and SNEGSKA (reference sequence). The CDR3 reads CSAGVGTSDTQYF. The DNA for the CDR3 is TGCAGTGCCGGCGTAGGGACTTCAGATACGCAGTATTTT.

About this clonotype itself: One junction end does not reproduce the germline sequence, and a read error may be involved. This chain uses TRBV5-1 with TRBJ1-2, with 11 positions matching TRBD1. Per germline, CDR1 SGHRS and CDR2 YFSETQ. There are 13 residues in the CDR3. The CDR3 bases are TGCGCCAGCAGCGGGACAGGGGGAAATGGCCACACCTTC. This translates into CASSGTGGNGHTF.

This clonotype was seen a few times. The chain couples TRBV29-1 to TRBJ1-6, with 8 positions matching TRBD1. This CDR3 spans 14 amino acids. Germline V CDR1 and CDR2: SQVTM, ANQGSEA. V lost 5 bases to trimming and J lost 5 bases; unmatched junction nucleotides: 5. CDR3 in amino acids: CSVSTGANNSPLHF. CDR3 in DNA: TGCAGCGTTTCGACAGGGGCGAATAATTCACCCCTCCACTTT.

The V gene is TRBV4-1, the J gene TRBJ2-5; 7 bases match TRBD2. CDR3 length equals 16 residues. Germline CDR1 MGHRA, CDR2 YSYEKL. The junction had 6 bases not matched to a gene; V was cut back by 0 bases and J by 2 bases. CDR3 DNA: TGCGCCAGCAGCCAAGATGGAGCGGGGTGGCAAGAGACCCAGTACTTC. Protein sequence: CASSQDGAGWQETQYF.

This clonotype was found a few times. The CDR3 coding sequence is TGCAGTGCTATAGACAGGGGAAATCCCTCAACTAATGAAAAACTGTTTTTT. Amino acid sequence: CSAIDRGNPSTNEKLFF. V and J are TRBV20-1 and TRBJ1-4; 8 nucleotides line up with TRBD1. After removal of 4 bases from V and 0 bases from J, the junction contained 10 bases not matched to a gene. Germline lookup yields CDR1 DFQATT and CDR2 SNEGSKA (reference sequence). The CDR3 length is 17 residues.

The V gene is TRBV20-1, the J gene TRBJ2-3; 11 nucleotides agree with TRBD2. The CDR3 runs to 15 residues. Germline loops: CDR1 DFQATT, CDR2 SNEGSKA (reference sequence). The DNA for the CDR3 is TGCAGCGCTCCCTTAGCGGGGGGGCTTGGAGATACGCAGTATTTT. It yields the protein CSAPLAGGLGDTQYF.

This clonotype was observed a single time. The V gene is TRBV20-1, the J gene TRBJ2-3, with TRBD2 matching over 7 bases. Germline V gives CDR1 DFQATT, CDR2 SNEGSKA (reference sequence). CDR3 length: 16 amino acids. The V gene end was trimmed by 0 bases and the J gene end by 2 bases; junction bases not matched to a gene: 8. The CDR3: CSARDVLAIATDTQYF. In nucleotides, the CDR3 is TGCAGTGCTAGAGATGTACTAGCGATAGCCACAGATACGCAGTATTTT.

The CDR3 region is CASSLAEAGAQYF. Here the CDR3 DNA reads TGTGCCAGCAGCTTAGCTGAGGCGGGGGCCCAGTACTTC. The V and J genes are TRBV11-2 and TRBJ2-5, with 7 bases matching TRBD2. Germline V gives CDR1 SGHAT, CDR2 FQNNGV. CDR3 size: 13 residues. V shed 1 base and J 9 bases; nucleotides not matched to a gene: 5.

The chain employs TRBV7-2 and TRBJ2-1; D is ambiguous. V was shortened by 5 bases and J by 8 bases, with 16 bases between the two germline ends. Per germline, CDR1 SGHTA and CDR2 FQGNSA. The CDR3 totals 14 residues. The CDR3 loop is CASSLPGRLDEQFF. The DNA of the CDR3 is TGTGCCAGCAGCCTTCCCGGACGGTTGGATGAGCAGTTCTTC.

The chain links TRBV5-1 to TRBJ2-5; TRBD2 might be the D (5 bases). Trimming cost V 1 base and J 0 bases, with 10 bases left between them. Looked up from germline, CDR1 is SGHRS and CDR2 is YFSETQ. This CDR3 comprises 15 residues. The CDR3 coding sequence is TGCGCCAGCAGCTTGTTTTCGACTAACCAAGAGACCCAGTACTTC. It specifies CASSLFSTNQETQYF.

The rearrangement uses TRBV28 and TRBJ2-5, with TRBD2 identical over 8 bases. The end of the DNA aligns better with TRBJ2-7, so the J call may be wrong. Per germline, CDR1 MDHEN and CDR2 SYDVKM. The CDR3 has 13 amino acids. This CDR3 is CASSLRLAGEQYF. In DNA, the CDR3 is TGTGCCAGCAGTTTAAGGCTAGCGGGCGAGCAGTACTTC.